This T cell receptor beta chain was profiled in a study of OX40 agonist ivuxolimab in advanced cancers. Study details: Those enrolled were 82.7% male, with a mean age of 60 years and ages from about 20 to 85.

Turning to this clone: Its specificity is unknown.

The protocol was immunoSEQ multiplex PCR, while the TCRdb copy is restricted to in-frame clones and leaves out a portion. The sample contains 76,000 or so clones, roughly 86% of which appear only once. Study-level findings and limits: Among expanded peripheral T cells, antigen specificity went undetermined. CD8+ T cells were the subset that, on average, had more expanded clones than CD4+.

The germline CDR1 and CDR2 sequences are ENHRY and SYGVKD. The CDR3 totals 13 residues. V dropped 0 bases and J dropped 10 bases, with 12 bases sitting between them. This TCR derives from an adult with an advanced solid tumor such as melanoma, head and neck, liver or kidney cancer. The specimen was CD4+ or CD8+ T cells sorted from blood, collected in a trial of the OX40 agonist ivuxolimab. V gene TRBV10-3 combines with J gene TRBJ1-1; D gene unclear. The CDR3 loop reads CAISESVEGIAFF. CDR3 DNA sequence: TGTGCCATCAGTGAGTCGGTTGAGGGTATAGCTTTCTTT.